This TCR beta chain was found in a study of cytomegalovirus exposure and HLA in healthy donors. The PCR had 60 Vbeta and 13 Jbeta primers. TCRdb's copy holds only in-frame clones and misses some; the assay was immunoSEQ multiplex PCR. The data contain roughly 180,000 clones, approximately 78% of them singletons. The CDR3 runs 17 residues. V lost 3 bases to trimming and J lost 7 bases; unmatched junction nucleotides: 14. Germline values: CDR1 LNHDA, CDR2 SQIVND (reference sequence). Study-wide results and limits: A list of 150 or so TCR beta chains associated with cytomegalovirus was given.

This clone was seen just once. What it binds is unknown. The V and J genes are TRBV19 and TRBJ2-1, with 8 bases identical to TRBD2. Sequences were obtained from PBMCs. The TCR comes from a woman between 50 and 59 years old in good health and CMV-seropositive. In nucleotides, the CDR3 is TGTGCCAGTAGTATTGGAAGCGGGGGCCTGCTTTGGAATGAGCAGTTCTTC. Protein: CASSIGSGGLLWNEQFF.